The clone carrying this T cell receptor beta chain was recorded many times. Its antigen is not identified. Sample-barcoded 5' priming and a J-beta primer mix drove a second PCR of 7 to 11 cycles. TCRdb reanalysed the 5' RACE reads using MiXCR and keeps one entry per CDR3 protein. This table holds approximately 2,000,000 distinct CDR3 sequences, about 39% found once. Researchers collected around 11 milliliters of peripheral blood from every single donor. These data come from a study of blood T cells in healthy people across ages. Findings and caveats of the study: Researchers report that TCR beta diversity correlated strongly with naive T cell percentage. It was not known whether donors were CMV positive (a possible confounder of expanded clonotype changes). Naive CD4+ cell counts and diversity both ran higher in long-lived than in aged donors.

V shed 1 base and J 7 bases; nucleotides not matched to a gene: 9. The CDR3 length is 16 residues. Germline V lookup: CDR1 SGHAT, CDR2 FQNNGV. The TCR sequence derives from a human donor in good health. The sequenced material came from blood. The chain employs TRBV11-2 and TRBJ2-1; 8 positions match TRBD2. CDR3 sequence: CASSLAGGVIWNEQFF. The CDR3, as DNA: TGTGCCAGCAGCTTAGCCGGGGGGGTAATTTGGAATGAGCAGTTCTTC.